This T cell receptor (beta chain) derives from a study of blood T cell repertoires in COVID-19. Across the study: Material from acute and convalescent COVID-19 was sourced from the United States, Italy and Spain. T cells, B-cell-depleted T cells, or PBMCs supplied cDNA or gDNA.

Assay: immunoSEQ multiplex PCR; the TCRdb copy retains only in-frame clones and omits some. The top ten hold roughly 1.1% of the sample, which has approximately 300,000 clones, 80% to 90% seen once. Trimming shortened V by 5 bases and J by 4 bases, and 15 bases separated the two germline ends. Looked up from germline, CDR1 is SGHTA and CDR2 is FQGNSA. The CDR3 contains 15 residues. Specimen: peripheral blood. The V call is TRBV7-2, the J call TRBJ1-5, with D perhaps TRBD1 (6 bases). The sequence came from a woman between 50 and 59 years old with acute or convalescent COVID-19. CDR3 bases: TGTGCCAGCAGCGTACATCAGGGGCCTAATCAGCCCCAGCATTTT. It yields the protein CASSVHQGPNQPQHF.